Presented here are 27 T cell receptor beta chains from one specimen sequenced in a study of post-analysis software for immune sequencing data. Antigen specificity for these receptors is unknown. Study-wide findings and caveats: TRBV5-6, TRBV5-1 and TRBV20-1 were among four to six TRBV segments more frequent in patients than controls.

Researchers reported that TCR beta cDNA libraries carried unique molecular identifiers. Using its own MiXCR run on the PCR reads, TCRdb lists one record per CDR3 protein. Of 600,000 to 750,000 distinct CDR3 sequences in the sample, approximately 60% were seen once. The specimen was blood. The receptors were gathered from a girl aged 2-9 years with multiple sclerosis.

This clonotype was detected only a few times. The CDR3 is CASLQGASETQYF. In DNA form, the CDR3 reads TGTGCCAGCTTACAGGGGGCAAGTGAGACCCAGTACTTC. The chain couples TRBV2 to TRBJ2-5, with TRBD1 matching over 9 bases. V lost 8 bases, J lost 5 bases, and 6 bases stayed unmatched. Germline assignment: CDR1 SNHLY and CDR2 FYNNEI. The CDR3 sequence is 13 residues long.

CDR3 amino acids: CASSLSGTDYSPLHF. The CDR3 bases are TGTGCCAGCAGCTTGTCCGGGACGGATTATTCACCCCTCCACTTT. The chain has TRBV5-5 and TRBJ1-6, with D possibly matching TRBD1 (5 bases). Germline V gene lookup returns CDR1 SGHKS and CDR2 YYEKEE (reference sequence). V was pared by 1 base and J by 8 bases, with 13 bases between. This CDR3 is 15 amino acids long.

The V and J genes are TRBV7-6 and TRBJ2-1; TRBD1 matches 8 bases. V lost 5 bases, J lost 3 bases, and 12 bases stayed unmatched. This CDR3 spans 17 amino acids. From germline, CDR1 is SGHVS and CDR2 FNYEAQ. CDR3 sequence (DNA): TGTGCCAGCAGCAACGGACAGGGCCCTGGGGGCTACAATGAGCAGTTCTTC. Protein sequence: CASSNGQGPGGYNEQFF.

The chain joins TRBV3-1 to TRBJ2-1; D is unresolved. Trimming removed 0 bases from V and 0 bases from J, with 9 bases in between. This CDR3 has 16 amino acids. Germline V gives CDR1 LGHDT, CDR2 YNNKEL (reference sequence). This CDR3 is CASSQDTVGSYNEQFF. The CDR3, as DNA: TGTGCCAGCAGCCAAGATACAGTGGGCTCCTACAATGAGCAGTTCTTC.

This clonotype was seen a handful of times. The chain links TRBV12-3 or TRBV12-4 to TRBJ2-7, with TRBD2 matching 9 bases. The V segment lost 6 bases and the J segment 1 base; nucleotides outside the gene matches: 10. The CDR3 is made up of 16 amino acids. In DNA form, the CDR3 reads TGTGCCAGCAGCCCTTATAGCGGGAGTAGGTCCTACGAGCAGTACTTC. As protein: CASSPYSGSRSYEQYF.

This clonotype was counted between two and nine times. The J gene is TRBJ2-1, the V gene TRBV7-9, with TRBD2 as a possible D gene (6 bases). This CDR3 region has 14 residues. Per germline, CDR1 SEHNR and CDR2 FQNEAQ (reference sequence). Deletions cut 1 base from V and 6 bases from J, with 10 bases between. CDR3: CASSLGLVPNEQFF. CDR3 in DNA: TGTGCCAGCAGCTTAGGACTAGTTCCCAATGAGCAGTTCTTC.

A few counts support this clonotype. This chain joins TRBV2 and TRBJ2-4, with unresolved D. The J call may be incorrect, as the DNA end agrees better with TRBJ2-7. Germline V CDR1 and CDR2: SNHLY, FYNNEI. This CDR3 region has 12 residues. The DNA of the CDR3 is TGTGCCAGCAGCCCTGCTGAGTACGAGCAGTACTTC. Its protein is CASSPAEYEQYF.

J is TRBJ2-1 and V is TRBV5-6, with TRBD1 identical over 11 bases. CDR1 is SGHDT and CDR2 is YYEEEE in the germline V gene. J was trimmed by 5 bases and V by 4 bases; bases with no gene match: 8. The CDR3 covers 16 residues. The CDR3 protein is CASSPRTGGVHNEQFF. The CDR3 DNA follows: TGTGCCAGCAGCCCTCGGACAGGGGGCGTTCACAATGAGCAGTTCTTC.

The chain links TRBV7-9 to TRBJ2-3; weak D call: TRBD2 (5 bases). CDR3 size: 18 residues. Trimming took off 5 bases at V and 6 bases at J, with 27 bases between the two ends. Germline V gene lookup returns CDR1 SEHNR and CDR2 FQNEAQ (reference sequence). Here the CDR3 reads CASSAPLAWRYGMDTQYF. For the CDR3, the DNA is TGTGCCAGCAGCGCCCCTCTAGCTTGGCGGTACGGGATGGATACGCAGTATTTT.

This chain's CDR3 is CASSPYYSYNEQFF. For the CDR3, the DNA is TGCGCCAGCAGCCCCTACTACTCCTACAATGAGCAGTTCTTC. The V and J genes are TRBV4-1 and TRBJ2-1, with D uncertain. V was trimmed by 4 bases and J by 0 bases, leaving 7 bases between them. Germline-derived CDR1 and CDR2 are MGHRA and YSYEKL. The CDR3 sequence is 14 residues long.

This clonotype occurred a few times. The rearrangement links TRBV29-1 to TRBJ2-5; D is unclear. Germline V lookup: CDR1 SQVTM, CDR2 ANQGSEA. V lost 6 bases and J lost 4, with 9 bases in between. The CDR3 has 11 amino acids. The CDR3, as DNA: TGCAGCGTCTCCCTACTAGAGACCCAGTACTTC. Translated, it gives CSVSLLETQYF.

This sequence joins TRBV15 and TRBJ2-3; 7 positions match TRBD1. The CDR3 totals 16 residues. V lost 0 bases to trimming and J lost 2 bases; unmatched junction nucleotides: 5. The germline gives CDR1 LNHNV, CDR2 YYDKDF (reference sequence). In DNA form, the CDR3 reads TGTGCCACCAGCAGAGATTGGGACAGTACCACAGATACGCAGTATTTT. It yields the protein CATSRDWDSTTDTQYF.

The CDR3 reads CASSTGTSGVYNEQFF. The CDR3 DNA is TGCGCCAGCAGCACAGGGACTAGCGGAGTCTACAATGAGCAGTTCTTC. J is TRBJ2-1 and V is TRBV5-1; 11 bases line up with TRBD2. The CDR3 contains 16 residues. The ends lost 4 bases at V and 3 bases at J; junction bases unmatched: 6. In germline, CDR1 is SGHRS, CDR2 YFSETQ.

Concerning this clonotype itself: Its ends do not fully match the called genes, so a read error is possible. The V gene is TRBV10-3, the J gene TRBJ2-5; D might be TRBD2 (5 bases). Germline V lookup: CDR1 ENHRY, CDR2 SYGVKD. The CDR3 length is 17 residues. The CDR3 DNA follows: TGTGCCGTCAGTGAGTCGAGGGCCGGGTCGACGGGGGAGACCCAGTACTTC. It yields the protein CAVSESRAGSTGETQYF.

CDR3 protein: CASSEQYCGVQFF. The DNA for the CDR3 is TGTGCCAGCAGTGAACAATATTGCGGTGTGCAGTTCTTC. The chain links TRBV25-1 to TRBJ2-1, with no clear D. V lost 2 bases and J 12 bases, leaving 14 bases between the germline ends. This CDR3 spans 13 amino acids. Germline V lookup: CDR1 MGHDK, CDR2 SYGVNS.

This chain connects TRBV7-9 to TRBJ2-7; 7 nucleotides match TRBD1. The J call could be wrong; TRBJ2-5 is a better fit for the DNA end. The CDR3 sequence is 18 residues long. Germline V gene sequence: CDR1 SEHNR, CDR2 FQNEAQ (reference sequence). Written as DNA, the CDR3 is TGTGCCAGCAGCTTAGTCCGCCCCGGGAACAGGGGTCGAGAGACCCAGTACTTC. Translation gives CASSLVRPGNRGRETQYF.

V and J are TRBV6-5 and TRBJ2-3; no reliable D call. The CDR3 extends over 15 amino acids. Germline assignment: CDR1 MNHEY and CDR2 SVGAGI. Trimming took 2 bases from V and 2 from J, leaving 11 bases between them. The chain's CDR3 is CASSYGGTATDTQYF. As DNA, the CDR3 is TGTGCCAGCAGTTACGGCGGCACGGCCACAGATACGCAGTATTTT.

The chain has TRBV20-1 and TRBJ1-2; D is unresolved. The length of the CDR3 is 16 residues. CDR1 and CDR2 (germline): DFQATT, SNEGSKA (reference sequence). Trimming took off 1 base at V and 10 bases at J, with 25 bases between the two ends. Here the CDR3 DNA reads TGCAGTGCTAGAGTGTCCAGCCGCCTCCTTTCGATGACCTACACCTTC. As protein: CSARVSSRLLSMTYTF.

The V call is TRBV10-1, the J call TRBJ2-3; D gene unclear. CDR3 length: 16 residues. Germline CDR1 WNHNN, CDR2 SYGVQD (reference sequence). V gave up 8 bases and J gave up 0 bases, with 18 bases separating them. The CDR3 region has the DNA TGCGCCAGCTCGGCGGCTGCCACTGCTAGCACAGATACGCAGTATTTT. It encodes CASSAAATASTDTQYF.

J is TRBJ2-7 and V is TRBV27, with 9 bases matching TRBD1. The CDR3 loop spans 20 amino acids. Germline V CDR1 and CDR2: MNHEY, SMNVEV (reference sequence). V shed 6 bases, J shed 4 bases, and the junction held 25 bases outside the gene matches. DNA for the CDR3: TGTGCCAGCAGCAAAAAAAAGGGGGGACAGGGCAGGAATAGCTCATACGAGCAGTACTTC. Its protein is CASSKKKGGQGRNSSYEQYF.

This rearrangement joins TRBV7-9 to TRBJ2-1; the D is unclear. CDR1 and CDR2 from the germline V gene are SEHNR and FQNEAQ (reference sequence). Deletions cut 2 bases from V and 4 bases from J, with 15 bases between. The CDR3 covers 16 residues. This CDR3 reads CASSLFPSILYNEQFF. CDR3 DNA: TGTGCCAGCAGCTTATTCCCCTCCATCCTATACAATGAGCAGTTCTTC.

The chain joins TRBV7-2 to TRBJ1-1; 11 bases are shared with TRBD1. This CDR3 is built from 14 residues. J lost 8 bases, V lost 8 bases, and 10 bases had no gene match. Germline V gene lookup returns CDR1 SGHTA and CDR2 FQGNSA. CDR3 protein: CASGQLDRGPEAFF. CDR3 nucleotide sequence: TGTGCCAGCGGGCAACTGGACAGGGGGCCCGAAGCTTTCTTT.

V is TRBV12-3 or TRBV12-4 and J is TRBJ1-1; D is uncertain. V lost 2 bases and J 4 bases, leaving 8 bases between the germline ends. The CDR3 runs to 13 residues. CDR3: CASSLSAGTEAFF. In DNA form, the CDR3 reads TGTGCCAGCAGTTTATCGGCGGGCACTGAAGCTTTCTTT.

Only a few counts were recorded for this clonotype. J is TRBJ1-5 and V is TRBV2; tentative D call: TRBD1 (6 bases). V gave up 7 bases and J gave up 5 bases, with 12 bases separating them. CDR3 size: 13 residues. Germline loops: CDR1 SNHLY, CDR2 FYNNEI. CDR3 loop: CASTQGSHQPQHF. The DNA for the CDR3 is TGTGCCAGCACTCAGGGGTCGCATCAGCCCCAGCATTTT. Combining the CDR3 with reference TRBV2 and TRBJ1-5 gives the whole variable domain EPEVTQTPSHQVTQMGQEVILRCVPISNHLYFYWYRQILGQKVEFLVSFYNNEISEKSEIFDDQFSVERPDGSNFTLKIRSTKLEDSAMYFCASTQGSHQPQHFGDGTRLSIL.

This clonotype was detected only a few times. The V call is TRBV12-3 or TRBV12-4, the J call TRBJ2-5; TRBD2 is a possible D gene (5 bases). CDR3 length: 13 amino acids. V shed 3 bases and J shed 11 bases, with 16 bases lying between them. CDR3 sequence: CASSFRGSNEQYF. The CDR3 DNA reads TGTGCCAGCAGTTTCCGGGGTTCCAATGAGCAGTACTTC.

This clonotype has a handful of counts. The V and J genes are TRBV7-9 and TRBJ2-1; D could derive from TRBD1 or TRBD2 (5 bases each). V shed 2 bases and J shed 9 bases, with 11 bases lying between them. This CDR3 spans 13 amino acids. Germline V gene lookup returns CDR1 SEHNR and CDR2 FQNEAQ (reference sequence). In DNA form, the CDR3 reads TGTGCCAGCAGCTTATTGCAGGGACGTGAGCAGTTCTTC. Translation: CASSLLQGREQFF.

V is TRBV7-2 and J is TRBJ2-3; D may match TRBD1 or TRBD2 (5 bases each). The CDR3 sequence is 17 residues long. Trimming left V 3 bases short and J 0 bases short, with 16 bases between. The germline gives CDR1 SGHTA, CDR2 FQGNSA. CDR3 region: CASSFFGAHPSTDTQYF. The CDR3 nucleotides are TGTGCCAGCAGCTTTTTCGGGGCCCACCCTAGCACAGATACGCAGTATTTT.